Listed below are T cell receptor beta chains from one sample, sequenced in a study of T cells in Graves' hyperthyroidism and ophthalmopathy. TCRdb ran MiXCR on the multiplex PCR reads and lists one entry per CDR3 protein. The table lists around 700,000 distinct CDR3 sequences, 18% of them singletons, with over 15% in the top ten. Sequences were obtained from blood. These receptors were obtained from a woman between 50 and 59 years old with Graves' hyperthyroidism that later progressed to Graves' ophthalmopathy. Both conserved end residues are part of each CDR3. Each record gives: V gene, D gene, clone size, J gene, CDR3 protein, CDR3 DNA. D genes are given only for firm matches. Expanded clones get a size class; other rows say once, few or many, or leave the size out.

v_gene: TRBV9
d_gene: TRBD1
abundance: few
j_gene: TRBJ2-4
CDR3aa: CASSVGGSGGEIQYF
CDR3nt: TGTGCCAGCAGCGTAGGAGGCTCAGGGGGCGAAATTCAGTACTTC

v_gene: TRBV12-3/TRBV12-4
d_gene: NA
abundance: NA
j_gene: TRBJ2-5
CDR3aa: CASRIRDQKETQYF
CDR3nt: TGTGCCAGCAGGATCCGGGACCAGAAAGAGACCCAGTACTTC

v_gene: TRBV7-9
d_gene: NA
abundance: many
j_gene: TRBJ1-1
CDR3aa: CASSSGLNTEAFF
CDR3nt: TGTGCCAGCAGCTCAGGCCTGAACACTGAAGCTTTCTTT

v_gene: TRBV6-1
d_gene: NA
abundance: many
j_gene: TRBJ1-1
CDR3aa: CASRDLMNTEAFF
CDR3nt: TGTGCCAGCCGGGACCTCATGAACACTGAAGCTTTCTTT

v_gene: TRBV20-1
d_gene: NA
abundance: few
j_gene: TRBJ2-1
CDR3aa: CSATGVSTYNEQFF
CDR3nt: TGCAGTGCTACAGGGGTTTCTACCTACAATGAGCAGTTCTTC

v_gene: TRBV12-3/TRBV12-4
d_gene: NA
abundance: many
j_gene: TRBJ1-1
CDR3aa: CASYNPPKQSPLSEAFF
CDR3nt: TGTGCCAGCTATAATCCCCCAAAACAAAGTCCTCTCTCTGAAGCTTTCTTT

v_gene: TRBV27
d_gene: TRBD1
abundance: NA
j_gene: TRBJ1-2
CDR3aa: CASSLGRGREGYTF
CDR3nt: TGTGCCAGCAGTTTAGGCAGGGGGCGGGAAGGCTACACCTTC

v_gene: TRBV24-1
d_gene: TRBD1
abundance: few
j_gene: TRBJ2-3
CDR3aa: CATSDPGQTDTQYF
CDR3nt: TGTGCCACCAGTGACCCGGGACAGACAGATACGCAGTATTTT

v_gene: TRBV12-3/TRBV12-4
d_gene: TRBD1
abundance: many
j_gene: TRBJ1-1
CDR3aa: CASSPGQALNTEAFF
CDR3nt: TGTGCCAGCAGCCCGGGACAGGCCTTGAACACTGAAGCTTTCTTT

v_gene: TRBV5-1
d_gene: NA
abundance: NA
j_gene: TRBJ1-2
CDR3aa: CASSLAGRGLKGDGYTF
CDR3nt: TGCGCCAGCAGCTTGGCGGGACGGGGGCTCAAGGGGGATGGCTACACCTTC

v_gene: TRBV19
d_gene: TRBD1
abundance: NA
j_gene: TRBJ1-1
CDR3aa: CASSIRAGGNTEAFF
CDR3nt: TGTGCCAGTAGTATACGGGCAGGGGGTAACACTGAAGCTTTCTTT

v_gene: TRBV10-3
d_gene: TRBD2
abundance: NA
j_gene: TRBJ2-1
CDR3aa: CAIRGLAGGNEQFF
CDR3nt: TGTGCCATCAGGGGACTAGCGGGGGGCAATGAGCAGTTCTTC

v_gene: TRBV7-9
d_gene: NA
abundance: few
j_gene: TRBJ2-1
CDR3aa: CASSLVPVNEQFF
CDR3nt: TGTGCCAGCAGCTTAGTTCCGGTTAATGAGCAGTTCTTC

v_gene: TRBV10-3
d_gene: NA
abundance: NA
j_gene: TRBJ1-4
CDR3aa: CAISEWGEGEKLFF
CDR3nt: TGTGCCATCAGTGAATGGGGGGAAGGGGAAAAACTGTTTTTT

v_gene: TRBV6-1
d_gene: NA
abundance: few
j_gene: TRBJ2-1
CDR3aa: CASTRGQSSYNEQFF
CDR3nt: TGTGCCAGCACCCGAGGTCAGAGCTCCTACAATGAGCAGTTCTTC

v_gene: TRBV2
d_gene: NA
abundance: few
j_gene: TRBJ2-3
CDR3aa: CAIGDTQYF
CDR3nt: TGTGCCATTGGGGATACGCAGTATTTT

v_gene: TRBV4-1
d_gene: NA
abundance: few
j_gene: TRBJ1-1
CDR3aa: CASSQATGYTEAFF
CDR3nt: TGCGCCAGCAGCCAAGCTACAGGGTACACTGAAGCTTTCTTT

v_gene: TRBV6-1
d_gene: TRBD1
abundance: many
j_gene: TRBJ2-5
CDR3aa: CASRDRGSRETQYF
CDR3nt: TGTGCCAGCAGGGACAGGGGGAGTCGAGAGACCCAGTACTTC